These 12 T cell receptor beta chains originate from one sample sequenced in a study of T cells in narcolepsy. This table comes from immunoSEQ multiplex PCR, and its TCRdb copy is limited to in-frame clones, with some not included. The table lists under 35,000 clones, 75% to 90% of them singletons. Sequenced material: CD45RA- memory CD4+ T cells from PBMCs. These receptors originate from a human donor with narcolepsy.

The chain is built from TRBV27 and TRBJ1-5, with TRBD1 as a possible D gene (5 bases). CDR3 length equals 14 residues. The V end lost 4 bases, the J end lost 4 bases, and 11 bases lay between the germline ends. Germline V gene sequence: CDR1 MNHEY, CDR2 SMNVEV (reference sequence). CDR3 amino acids: CASSYLGENQPQHF. CDR3 DNA sequence: TGTGCCAGCAGTTACCTGGGGGAAAATCAGCCCCAGCATTTT.

CDR3 in amino acids: CASIPGPESPLHF. The CDR3 coding sequence is TGTGCCAGCATCCCGGGACCAGAATCACCCCTCCACTTT. This chain connects TRBV7-8 to TRBJ1-6; a weak D match, TRBD1 (5 bases). The CDR3 is 13 amino acids. CDR1 and CDR2 (germline): SGHVS, FQNEAQ. V lost 7 bases and J 10 bases, leaving 14 bases between the germline ends.

This chain uses TRBV14 with TRBJ1-1, with TRBD1 matching over 7 bases. The V and J ends lost 6 bases and 3 bases, in that order; junction bases with no gene match: 7. Per germline, CDR1 SGHDN and CDR2 FVKESK. This CDR3 has 14 residues. As DNA, the CDR3 is TGTGCCAGCAGGCGACAGGGAAGGGACACTGAAGCTTTCTTT. Translated: CASRRQGRDTEAFF.

The chain couples TRBV4-2 to TRBJ2-2; 9 bases line up with TRBD1. The CDR3 consists of 15 residues. The V segment lost 5 bases and the J segment 3 bases; nucleotides outside the gene matches: 4. CDR1 is LGHNA, CDR2 YNFKEQ, per germline. In DNA, the CDR3 is TGTGCCAGCAGCTTACAGGGGGCTTACACCGGGGAGCTGTTTTTT. This gives the protein CASSLQGAYTGELFF.

J is TRBJ2-3 and V is TRBV5-1; 12 nucleotides line up with TRBD2. Germline V CDR1 and CDR2: SGHRS, YFSETQ. This CDR3 comprises 17 residues. Unmatched junction bases numbered 5, after V lost 3 bases and J lost 0 bases. The CDR3 sequence: CASSWVGTSGSTDTQYF. In nucleotides, the CDR3 is TGCGCCAGCAGCTGGGTGGGGACTAGCGGGAGCACAGATACGCAGTATTTT.

In its sample, this clone was seen once. The rearrangement joins TRBV14 to TRBJ1-2, with TRBD1 identical over 9 bases. Germline V gene lookup returns CDR1 SGHDN and CDR2 FVKESK. This CDR3 is built from 15 residues. The V and J ends lost 0 bases and 5 bases, in that order; junction bases with no gene match: 4. The CDR3 DNA reads TGTGCCAGCAGCCAAGAGGGACAGGGACCTTATGGCTACACCTTC. It encodes CASSQEGQGPYGYTF.

The gene calls are TRBV4-1 and TRBJ1-3; D not resolved. V lost 1 base, J lost 7 bases, and 8 bases lay in between. This CDR3 is 13 amino acids long. CDR1 is MGHRA and CDR2 is YSYEKL in the germline V gene. CDR3 amino acids: CASSQGAVNTIYF. CDR3 in DNA: TGCGCCAGCAGCCAAGGAGCCGTTAACACCATATATTTT.

The chain uses TRBV28 and TRBJ1-2; 7 bases line up with TRBD1. The CDR3 is 15 residues long. Germline CDR1 and CDR2: MDHEN and SYDVKM. V lost 5 bases, J lost 8 bases, and 14 bases stayed unmatched. The CDR3 region has the DNA TGTGCCAGCAGTCCCCCAGGACGGGGAGGGGGCGGCTACACCTTC. It codes for CASSPPGRGGGGYTF.

The CDR3 protein is CASSLDDRGANYGYTF. The CDR3 DNA follows: TGTGCCAGCAGCTTAGATGACAGGGGAGCTAACTATGGCTACACCTTC. The V call is TRBV5-7, the J call TRBJ1-2, with 8 bases matching TRBD1. TRBV5-7 is an ORF for which the function is uncertain. The CDR3 contains 16 residues. The V segment lost 2 bases and the J segment 0 bases; nucleotides outside the gene matches: 6.

The chain carries TRBV4-3 and TRBJ1-2, with 8 bases lining up with TRBD1. The V gene's germline CDR1 is LGHNA and CDR2 YSLEER. The trim removed 2 bases at V and 7 bases at J, leaving 6 bases unmatched. The CDR3 has 14 amino acids. CDR3 bases: TGCGCCAGCAGCCAACGAGGACAGGGCGGTGGCTACACCTTC. Its translation is CASSQRGQGGGYTF.

V usage is TRBV28 and J usage is TRBJ1-1, with a possible D match to TRBD1 (5 bases). The V end lost 3 bases, the J end lost 2 bases, and 13 bases lay between the germline ends. In germline, CDR1 is MDHEN, CDR2 SYDVKM. There are 15 residues in the CDR3. Written as DNA, the CDR3 is TGTGCCAGCAGTTTCGGTGGGAGGGGAAACACTGAAGCTTTCTTT. Its protein product is CASSFGGRGNTEAFF.

The chain combines TRBV2 with TRBJ1-3, with D perhaps matching TRBD1 (5 bases). Trimming shortened V by 7 bases and J by 2 bases, and 6 bases separated the two germline ends. Germline-derived CDR1 and CDR2 are SNHLY and FYNNEI. The CDR3 covers 12 residues. The CDR3 DNA is TGTGCCAGCACGGGACCTGGAAACACCATATATTTT. This encodes CASTGPGNTIYF.